These 5 T cell receptor beta chains originate from one sample sequenced in a study of molecular identifiers for immune sequencing clone quantification. TCRdb passed the PCR reads through MiXCR, listing each CDR3 protein once. The data contain approximately 670,000 distinct CDR3 sequences, less than 20% of them singletons. Input material: naive CD8+ T cells from blood, with Jurkat cell RNA spiked in. Described subset: FACS-sorted CD8+CD4-CCR7+CD45RA+ naive T cells. The receptors stem from a human donor in good health. Some libraries in this study had Jurkat cell RNA spiked in.

V usage is TRBV23-1 and J usage is TRBJ2-7; D remains ambiguous. TRBV23-1 is labeled an ORF, and its function is uncertain. V gave up 5 bases and J gave up 7 bases, with 15 bases separating them. The CDR3 is 13 residues long. The CDR3 bases are TGCGCCAGCAGTGCCCTGTACATGAGGGAGCAGTACTTC. It specifies CASSALYMREQYF.

This clonotype was counted between two and nine times. This rearrangement joins TRBV27 to TRBJ1-1; 9 positions match TRBD1. The germline CDR1 and CDR2 sequences are MNHEY and SMNVEV (reference sequence). J gave up 4 bases and V 6 bases, and 6 bases lay outside the gene matches. CDR3 length equals 14 residues. The CDR3: CASSLQGAFTEAFF. CDR3 DNA sequence: TGTGCCAGCAGCCTACAGGGGGCGTTCACTGAAGCTTTCTTT.

The table lists this clonotype with many counts. The V gene is TRBV6-5, the J gene TRBJ2-7, with D perhaps TRBD1 (7 bases). V dropped 6 bases and J dropped 3 bases, with 21 bases sitting between them. Germline CDR1 reads MNHEY; CDR2 reads SVGAGI. The CDR3 covers 16 residues. The CDR3 nucleotides read TGTGCCAGCAGCGGGCGGAGGGGGCTGAATATCTACGAGCAGTACTTC. Encoded protein: CASSGRRGLNIYEQYF.

Ten or more counts support this clonotype. The chain joins TRBV27 to TRBJ2-7, with D hard to call. Trimming took 2 bases from V and 3 from J, leaving 8 bases between them. The germline CDR1 and CDR2 sequences are MNHEY and SMNVEV (reference sequence). The CDR3 contains 13 residues. The CDR3 DNA reads as TGTGCCAGCAGTTTAACCCCGAACTACGAGCAGTACTTC. Protein: CASSLTPNYEQYF.

This clonotype showed up just once. The chain links TRBV19 to TRBJ2-3; 7 nucleotides match TRBD2. V was clipped by 3 bases and J by 1 base; unmatched bases: 4. The CDR3 is 15 amino acids. Germline V gives CDR1 LNHDA, CDR2 SQIVND (reference sequence). The DNA for the CDR3 is TGTGCCAGTAGTATGGGGGGGGTGGGCACAGATACGCAGTATTTT. Residues: CASSMGGVGTDTQYF.